This T cell receptor (beta chain) was identified during a study of control samples from healthy donors and cancer patients. CDR1 is KGHDR, CDR2 SFDVKD, per germline. The CDR3 is made up of 15 amino acids. Trimming cost V 3 bases and J 6 bases; bases outside gene matches: 7. Clones were sequenced by immunoSEQ multiplex PCR, and TCRdb holds only the in-frame ones, with some missing. The table has 95,000 to 120,000 clones, around 80% seen once. The clonotype was recovered from a man aged 18 to 35 in good health. Sequencing input: blood. This chain joins TRBV24-1 and TRBJ2-3; 8 nucleotides agree with TRBD1. CDR3 nucleotide sequence: TGTGCCACCAGTGATAACCGGGACAGGAAGGATACGCAGTATTTT. It is translated as CATSDNRDRKDTQYF.